Listed below are T cell receptor beta chains from one sample, sequenced in a study of blood T cell repertoires in COVID-19. Method: immunoSEQ multiplex PCR; TCRdb's copy keeps in-frame clones and lacks some. The sample lists about 82,000 clones, around 80% seen once, with about 12% in the top ten. Sequenced: peripheral blood. The receptors derive from a woman aged 40 to 49 with active or convalescent COVID-19. The CDR3 runs from the conserved cysteine through the conserved F or W. Each record gives: J gene, V gene, CDR3 length, CDR3 protein.

J gene: TRBJ1-2
V gene: TRBV28
CDR3 length: 10
CDR3 protein: CASSYRGYTF

J gene: TRBJ1-1
V gene: TRBV5-1
CDR3 length: 15
CDR3 protein: CASSPGGTGGTEAFF

J gene: TRBJ1-4
V gene: TRBV19
CDR3 length: 15
CDR3 protein: CARTPGGGIFEKLFF

J gene: TRBJ2-2
V gene: TRBV27
CDR3 length: 15
CDR3 protein: CASSSYRGFAGELFF

J gene: TRBJ2-4
V gene: TRBV4-3
CDR3 length: 18
CDR3 protein: CASSQDWTGQGAKNIQYF

J gene: TRBJ2-5
V gene: TRBV6-2/TRBV6-3
CDR3 length: 16
CDR3 protein: CASSSLGLADQETQYF

J gene: TRBJ2-7
V gene: TRBV11-3
CDR3 length: 12
CDR3 protein: CASSLGLDEQYF

J gene: TRBJ2-3
V gene: TRBV28
CDR3 length: 15
CDR3 protein: CASRSTGVGTDTQYF

J gene: TRBJ2-3
V gene: TRBV5-1
CDR3 length: 15
CDR3 protein: CASSPSGIITDTQYF

J gene: TRBJ1-2
V gene: TRBV4-2
CDR3 length: 15
CDR3 protein: CASSHEQGANYGYTF

J gene: TRBJ2-3
V gene: TRBV18
CDR3 length: 15
CDR3 protein: CASSQQGAGTDTQYF

J gene: TRBJ1-4
V gene: TRBV21-1
CDR3 length: 18
CDR3 protein: CASSTGRLERGLDEKLFF

J gene: TRBJ2-7
V gene: TRBV3-1/TRBV3-2
CDR3 length: 14
CDR3 protein: CASSQDLGAYEQYF

J gene: TRBJ2-3
V gene: TRBV7-9
CDR3 length: 14
CDR3 protein: CASSSGYWADTQYF

J gene: TRBJ2-3
V gene: TRBV7-3
CDR3 length: 16
CDR3 protein: CASSLRGGPFTDTQYF

J gene: TRBJ2-1
V gene: TRBV13
CDR3 length: 24
CDR3 protein: CASSLGLVLGKDTGRIHLNNEQFF

J gene: TRBJ1-2
V gene: TRBV4-2
CDR3 length: 12
CDR3 protein: CASSLDRYGYTF

J gene: TRBJ2-7
V gene: TRBV28
CDR3 length: 13
CDR3 protein: CASSTPGQGKQYF

J gene: TRBJ2-7
V gene: TRBV18
CDR3 length: 16
CDR3 protein: CASSQGLAGDIYEQYF

J gene: TRBJ1-1
V gene: TRBV5-4
CDR3 length: 15
CDR3 protein: CASSPGGREYTEAFF

J gene: TRBJ2-3
V gene: TRBV11-3
CDR3 length: 15
CDR3 protein: CASSLGVSSTDTQYF

J gene: TRBJ2-7
V gene: TRBV28
CDR3 length: 13
CDR3 protein: CASRGRGYYEQYF

J gene: TRBJ2-1
V gene: TRBV18
CDR3 length: 15
CDR3 protein: CASSPPLQAGNEQFF

J gene: TRBJ1-3
V gene: TRBV3-1/TRBV3-2
CDR3 length: 15
CDR3 protein: CASSQAPGQGNTIYF